The 30 T cell receptor beta chains below were found in one sample sequenced in a study of blood T cell repertoires in COVID-19. Profiling relied on immunoSEQ multiplex PCR, and the TCRdb table lists in-frame clones only, not all of them. This sample has tens of thousands of clones; over 70% occur once, and the top ten carry over 35%. Sequenced sample: peripheral blood. These receptors were taken from an elderly man with active or convalescent COVID-19.

The chain employs TRBV19 and TRBJ2-2; TRBD1 matches at 9 bases. The CDR3 is 15 residues long. Germline loops: CDR1 LNHDA, CDR2 SQIVND (reference sequence). V dropped 3 bases and J dropped 7; count of bases not matched to a gene: 6. CDR3: CASSIGDRVNGELFF. The CDR3 bases are TGTGCCAGTAGTATTGGGGACAGGGTCAACGGGGAGCTGTTTTTT.

V usage is TRBV28 and J usage is TRBJ2-3; D is possibly TRBD1 (6 bases). Germline V gene data show CDR1 as MDHEN and CDR2 as SYDVKM. This CDR3 region has 17 residues. V lost 2 bases to trimming and J lost 0 bases, with 15 bases between them. The CDR3 coding sequence is TGTGCCAGCAGTTTAGGGGCGGACAGATCAAGCACAGATACGCAGTATTTT. Protein product: CASSLGADRSSTDTQYF.

This clone occurred a few times. The chain is built from TRBV7-9 and TRBJ2-1; TRBD2 agrees at 7 bases. Germline CDR1 and CDR2: SEHNR and FQNEAQ (reference sequence). V was clipped by 7 bases and J by 0 bases; unmatched bases: 15. This CDR3 has 18 residues. The CDR3 spells CASTWTRTTLTSYNEQFF. CDR3 DNA sequence: TGTGCCAGCACCTGGACTAGGACTACACTTACCTCCTACAATGAGCAGTTCTTC.

The rearrangement joins TRBV18 to TRBJ1-2; D perhaps matches TRBD1 (6 bases). CDR1 and CDR2 (germline): KGHSH, LQKENI. The length of the CDR3 is 15 residues. V lost 3 bases, J lost 4 bases, and 15 bases lay in between. The CDR3 protein is CASSPETGPTYGYTF. CDR3 sequence (DNA): TGTGCCAGCTCACCGGAAACAGGGCCCACCTATGGCTACACCTTC.

The chain couples TRBV5-4 to TRBJ1-4; no firm D call. The germline V and J ends were trimmed by 0 bases and 7 bases, with 13 bases remaining between them. CDR3 length equals 15 residues. Germline V gene sequence: CDR1 SGHNT, CDR2 YYREEE (reference sequence). The CDR3: CASSLATDSGEKLFF. DNA of the CDR3: TGTGCCAGCAGCTTGGCCACCGATTCGGGTGAAAAACTGTTTTTT.

The chain links TRBV7-2 to TRBJ2-2; TRBD2 might be the D (5 bases). The CDR3 consists of 15 residues. The germline V gene has CDR1 SGHTA and CDR2 FQGNSA. V lost 5 bases, J lost 4 bases, and 14 bases lay in between. DNA of the CDR3: TGTGCCAGCAGCGCGAGTAGCGCCAGCACCGGGGAGCTGTTTTTT. This sequence encodes CASSASSASTGELFF.

The chain uses TRBV7-9 and TRBJ2-7; perhaps TRBD2 as D (6 bases). Germline V CDR1 and CDR2: SEHNR, FQNEAQ (reference sequence). The CDR3 runs to 14 residues. Between the trimmed V and J ends, which lost 3 bases and 3 bases, there was a span of 12 bases. The CDR3 DNA is TGTGCCAGCAGCTTCGGGGGATCTAACTACGAGCAGTACTTC. It encodes CASSFGGSNYEQYF. Variable domain in full (rest from reference TRBV7-9 and TRBJ2-7): DTGVSQNPRHKITKRGQNVTFRCDPISEHNRLYWYRQTLGQGPEFLTYFQNEAQLEKSRLLSDRFSAERPKGSFSTLEIQRTEQGDSAMYLCASSFGGSNYEQYFGPGTRLTVT.

The rearrangement uses TRBV6-5 and TRBJ2-7, with a possible D match to TRBD1 (6 bases). Trimming shortened V by 7 bases and J by 2 bases, and 15 bases separated the two germline ends. Germline assignment: CDR1 MNHEY and CDR2 SVGAGI. The CDR3 totals 14 residues. The CDR3 DNA is TGTGCCAGCAACGTCGGACACAGGGCCTACGAGCAGTACTTC. Translating it yields CASNVGHRAYEQYF.

V usage is TRBV6-2 or TRBV6-3 and J usage is TRBJ2-7; D may be TRBD2 (5 bases). V was pared by 5 bases and J by 1 base, with 12 bases between. CDR3 size: 14 residues. Germline V gene data show CDR1 as MNHEY and CDR2 as SVGEGT. CDR3 sequence (DNA): TGTGCCAGCAGTACCGAGGGCGTTTCCTACGAGCAGTACTTC. Translation: CASSTEGVSYEQYF.

The chain has TRBV5-1 and TRBJ2-2; 7 bases fit TRBD1. CDR1 and CDR2 (germline): SGHRS, YFSETQ. This CDR3 is 15 amino acids long. Losses at the gene ends were 4 bases for V and 0 bases for J; bases not matched to a gene: 3. CDR3 protein: CASSPTGSNTGELFF. Here the CDR3 DNA reads TGCGCCAGCAGCCCGACAGGGTCGAACACCGGGGAGCTGTTTTTT.

This sequence joins TRBV10-2 and TRBJ2-5; 11 bases match TRBD2. The CDR3 length is 18 residues. CDR1 WSHSY and CDR2 SAAADI come from the germline V gene. V trimming: 4 bases; J trimming: 4 bases; junction bases outside the gene matches: 14. CDR3 sequence (DNA): TGCGCCAGCAGTGCTTCGATAGCGGGGGGGCCGGGGGTAGAGACCCAGTACTTC. The encoded protein is CASSASIAGGPGVETQYF.

V is TRBV2 and J is TRBJ2-3; 9 bases match TRBD1. The CDR3 loop spans 15 amino acids. V was pared by 6 bases and J by 5 bases, with 9 bases of the junction left unmatched. Germline V lookup: CDR1 SNHLY, CDR2 FYNNEI. In DNA, the CDR3 is TGTGCCAGCAGGCCGAGGACAGGGGCGGGAGATACGCAGTATTTT. The encoded protein is CASRPRTGAGDTQYF. Full variable domain (missing parts from reference TRBV2 and TRBJ2-3): EPEVTQTPSHQVTQMGQEVILRCVPISNHLYFYWYRQILGQKVEFLVSFYNNEISEKSEIFDDQFSVERPDGSNFTLKIRSTKLEDSAMYFCASRPRTGAGDTQYFGPGTRLTVL.

The chain uses TRBV27 and TRBJ1-1; D unclear. This CDR3 has 13 residues. Trimming left V 2 bases short and J 4 bases short, with 8 bases between. CDR1 and CDR2 from the germline V gene are MNHEY and SMNVEV (reference sequence). The CDR3 nucleotides are TGTGCCAGCAGTTTAGCAGGTAGCACTGAAGCTTTCTTT. This encodes CASSLAGSTEAFF.

The gene calls are TRBV2 and TRBJ1-2, with D unresolved. This CDR3 contains 13 residues. From germline, CDR1 is SNHLY and CDR2 FYNNEI. V was pared by 6 bases and J by 1 base, with 9 bases between. CDR3 DNA sequence: TGTGCCAGCAGAGAGAGGGTTAACTATGGCTACACCTTC. It encodes CASRERVNYGYTF. Looking up the rest from reference TRBV2 and TRBJ1-2 gives the full variable domain: EPEVTQTPSHQVTQMGQEVILRCVPISNHLYFYWYRQILGQKVEFLVSFYNNEISEKSEIFDDQFSVERPDGSNFTLKIRSTKLEDSAMYFCASRERVNYGYTFGSGTRLTVV.

This chain links TRBV2 with TRBJ2-7; no clear D gene. This CDR3 is 12 amino acids long. CDR1 and CDR2 from the germline V gene are SNHLY and FYNNEI. V lost 7 bases and J lost 6, with 13 bases in between. The CDR3 sequence: CASTSGFAEQYF. CDR3 coding DNA: TGTGCCAGCACTTCGGGTTTTGCCGAGCAGTACTTC.

This chain joins TRBV2 and TRBJ2-7; 7 bases line up with TRBD1. Unmatched junction bases numbered 3, after V lost 4 bases and J lost 0 bases. The germline CDR1 and CDR2 sequences are SNHLY and FYNNEI. The CDR3 runs 14 residues. CDR3 sequence reads: CASSARGSSYEQYF. CDR3 DNA sequence: TGTGCCAGCAGTGCCAGGGGGAGCTCCTACGAGCAGTACTTC. The full variable domain, rest sourced from reference TRBV2 and TRBJ2-7, is EPEVTQTPSHQVTQMGQEVILRCVPISNHLYFYWYRQILGQKVEFLVSFYNNEISEKSEIFDDQFSVERPDGSNFTLKIRSTKLEDSAMYFCASSARGSSYEQYFGPGTRLTVT.

The genes are TRBV7-9 and TRBJ2-3; 15 bases agree with TRBD2. Germline assignment: CDR1 SEHNR and CDR2 FQNEAQ (reference sequence). Germline trimming cut 2 bases from V and 6 bases from J; bases unmatched to any gene: 6. This CDR3 is 17 amino acids long. This chain's CDR3 is CASSLRLGLAGGDTQYF. For the CDR3, the DNA is TGTGCCAGCAGCTTACGGCTCGGACTAGCGGGAGGGGATACGCAGTATTTT.

The chain joins TRBV27 to TRBJ1-1; tentative D call: TRBD1 (6 bases). Germline lookup yields CDR1 MNHEY and CDR2 SMNVEV (reference sequence). This CDR3 comprises 15 residues. Trimming took off 1 base at V and 1 base at J, with 10 bases between the two ends. The CDR3 region is CASSLWAGANTEAFF. DNA of the CDR3: TGTGCCAGCAGTTTATGGGCAGGGGCGAACACTGAAGCTTTCTTT.

The chain joins TRBV19 to TRBJ1-1; no reliable D call. The CDR3 totals 14 residues. Germline CDR1 and CDR2: LNHDA and SQIVND (reference sequence). V dropped 0 bases and J dropped 1 base, with 6 bases sitting between them. Here the CDR3 reads CASSIDRGNTEAFF. In nucleotides, the CDR3 is TGTGCCAGTAGTATAGATCGGGGGAACACTGAAGCTTTCTTT.

V usage is TRBV2 and J usage is TRBJ2-7; 8 bases map to TRBD2. Germline trimming cut 7 bases from V and 2 bases from J; bases unmatched to any gene: 10. This CDR3 region has 15 residues. The germline CDR1 and CDR2 sequences are SNHLY and FYNNEI. The CDR3 sequence is CASMERGTPAYEQYF. The CDR3 nucleotides read TGTGCCAGCATGGAGCGGGGGACTCCGGCCTACGAGCAGTACTTC.

The chain joins TRBV7-9 to TRBJ2-7; no clear D gene. The CDR3 consists of 12 residues. Trimming removed 5 bases at V and 1 base at J, with 6 bases between. Germline V gives CDR1 SEHNR, CDR2 FQNEAQ (reference sequence). The CDR3 region is CASSPNSYEQYF. CDR3 in DNA: TGTGCCAGCAGCCCTAATTCCTACGAGCAGTACTTC.

The V gene is TRBV7-6, the J gene TRBJ2-1, with 7 bases that match TRBD2. Trimming at V came to 3 bases and at J to 7 bases, leaving 9 bases not matched to a gene. Germline V lookup: CDR1 SGHVS, CDR2 FNYEAQ. This CDR3 is 15 amino acids long. The CDR3 bases are TGTGCCAGCAGCTTCGGTAGGACGCGGGAGAATGAGCAGTTCTTC. It codes for CASSFGRTRENEQFF.

The chain couples TRBV11-3 to TRBJ2-5; D not resolved. Trimming removed 1 base from V and 5 bases from J, with 8 bases in between. Germline values: CDR1 SGHNT, CDR2 YENEEA. The CDR3 runs 13 residues. The CDR3, as DNA: TGTGCCAGCAGCTTAGGAACTAAGGAGACCCAGTACTTC. Residues: CASSLGTKETQYF.

The rearrangement joins TRBV27 to TRBJ1-5; maybe TRBD1 (5 bases). Trimming stripped 3 bases from V and 7 bases from J, with 13 bases between. The CDR3 is 14 residues long. The V gene's germline CDR1 is MNHEY and CDR2 SMNVEV (reference sequence). Written as DNA, the CDR3 is TGTGCCAGCAGTTTTTCAGGGTCCAGACAGCCCCAGCATTTT. Its protein is CASSFSGSRQPQHF.

The genes are TRBV11-2 and TRBJ2-1; TRBD2 is a possible D gene (6 bases). CDR1 and CDR2 from the germline V gene are SGHAT and FQNNGV. The CDR3 length is 15 residues. Trimming took off 1 base at V and 3 bases at J, with 10 bases between the two ends. CDR3 DNA sequence: TGTGCCAGCAGCTTAGGGGGGGTTGGCTACAATGAGCAGTTCTTC. It yields the protein CASSLGGVGYNEQFF.

The CDR3 reads CASSPPGLAGLLGAGELFF. The CDR3 bases are TGTGCCAGCAGTCCCCCGGGACTAGCGGGACTACTTGGGGCGGGGGAGCTGTTTTTT. The rearrangement links TRBV28 to TRBJ2-2, with 13 bases identical to TRBD2. Germline trimming cut 5 bases from V and 8 bases from J; bases unmatched to any gene: 17. The CDR3 consists of 19 residues. CDR1 and CDR2 (germline): MDHEN, SYDVKM.

The chain uses TRBV19 and TRBJ2-7; D is possibly TRBD1 (5 bases). This CDR3 has 14 residues. Germline V gives CDR1 LNHDA, CDR2 SQIVND (reference sequence). V was pared by 5 bases and J by 0 bases, with 11 bases between. This CDR3 is CASSPGMNSYEQYF. The CDR3 DNA reads TGTGCCAGTAGTCCAGGGATGAACTCCTACGAGCAGTACTTC.

This clone was found once. Other DNA sequences in this sample translate to the same CDR3. As DNA, the CDR3 is TGTGCCAGTAGTATTCAAGGGGGCAATCAGCCCCAGCATTTT. Amino acids: CASSIQGGNQPQHF. This sequence joins TRBV19 and TRBJ1-5, with D maybe TRBD1 (5 bases). The CDR3 has 14 amino acids. Germline CDR1 is LNHDA and CDR2 is SQIVND (reference sequence). Trimming took 3 bases from V and 2 from J, leaving 8 bases between them.

The chain uses TRBV11-1 and TRBJ2-1; a weak D match, TRBD2 (6 bases). CDR3 length: 13 amino acids. Trimming removed 4 bases at V and 7 bases at J, with 11 bases between. Germline CDR1 SGHAT, CDR2 FQDESV (reference sequence). CDR3 sequence reads: CASSSGTRNEQFF. Here the CDR3 DNA reads TGTGCCAGCAGCTCCGGGACTCGAAATGAGCAGTTCTTC.

The chain carries TRBV7-7 and TRBJ2-5; tentative D call: TRBD1 (5 bases). This CDR3 is built from 16 residues. Germline V gives CDR1 SSHAT, CDR2 FNYEAQ (reference sequence). V was cut by 0 bases and J by 4 bases, with 15 bases left in between. CDR3: CASSLALRSQGETQYF. The CDR3 nucleotides are TGTGCCAGCAGCTTAGCGCTGCGGAGCCAGGGAGAGACCCAGTACTTC.